This TCR beta chain derives from a study of blood T cell repertoires in COVID-19. CDR3 length equals 14 residues. The V gene's germline CDR1 is SGHRS and CDR2 YFSETQ. V shed 0 bases and J shed 2 bases, with 9 bases lying between them. Libraries were prepared by immunoSEQ multiplex PCR; TCRdb keeps only in-frame clonotypes and omits some of them. The data contain more than 150,000 clones, 79% of them seen just once; the ten biggest clones take up 15% to 20%. The genes are TRBV5-1 and TRBJ2-7; D is perhaps TRBD2 (6 bases). Source material: peripheral blood. This receptor was taken from a man between 60 and 75 years old with active or convalescent COVID-19. In nucleotides, the CDR3 is TGCGCCAGCAGCTTGGGGGGACTCCCCTACGAGCAGTACTTC. This codes for CASSLGGLPYEQYF.